This T cell receptor (beta chain) comes out of a study of OX40 agonist ivuxolimab in advanced cancers. Study overall: A diagnosis of hepatocellular carcinoma, melanoma, renal cell or head and neck cancer was present in dose-escalation patients. Aged roughly 20 to 79 with a mean of 60 years, they were almost 85% male.

Using immunoSEQ multiplex PCR, the repertoire was profiled, and TCRdb retains in-frame clones only, with some absent. The sample includes 25,000 to 35,000 clones, 74% of them seen just once. This clone was seen only a few times. The sample here was CD4+ or CD8+ T cells sorted from blood, taken in a trial of the OX40 agonist ivuxolimab. The source of this sequence is an adult with an advanced solid tumor such as melanoma, head and neck, liver or kidney cancer.

The CDR3 reads CASSRAGNGYTF. CDR3 DNA: TGTGCCAGCAGCCGAGCGGGGAATGGCTACACCTTC. V is TRBV28 and J is TRBJ1-2; no definite D call. Germline CDR1 and CDR2: MDHEN and SYDVKM. This CDR3 has 12 amino acids. Trimming stripped 6 bases from V and 6 bases from J, with 11 bases between.